This TCR beta chain is drawn from a study of T-cell memory formation after mild COVID-19. Worth noting for this clonotype: Its antigen is not identified.

TCRdb passed the 5' RACE reads through MiXCR, listing each CDR3 protein once. The sample includes around 12,000 distinct CDR3 sequences, more than 12% of them seen just once. The V end was cut by 8 bases, the J end by 3 bases, with 14 bases between. This CDR3 is 14 amino acids long. CDR1 is SGHRS, CDR2 YFSETQ, per germline. Study-wide findings and caveats: In second-wave clones peaking day 37, SARS-CoV-2 specificity remained unconfirmed.

The chain couples TRBV5-1 to TRBJ1-4, with D hard to call. The clonotype originates from a man between 18 and 29 years old who had mild COVID-19 (a few samples of this study predate the infection). Cell type and time point are not known. The sample taken for sequencing was PBMCs or a T cell subset sorted from them (not recorded which). CDR3 loop: CASRSVLSNEKLFF. The CDR3 nucleotides read TGCGCCAGTCGAAGTGTTTTATCTAATGAAAAACTGTTTTTT.